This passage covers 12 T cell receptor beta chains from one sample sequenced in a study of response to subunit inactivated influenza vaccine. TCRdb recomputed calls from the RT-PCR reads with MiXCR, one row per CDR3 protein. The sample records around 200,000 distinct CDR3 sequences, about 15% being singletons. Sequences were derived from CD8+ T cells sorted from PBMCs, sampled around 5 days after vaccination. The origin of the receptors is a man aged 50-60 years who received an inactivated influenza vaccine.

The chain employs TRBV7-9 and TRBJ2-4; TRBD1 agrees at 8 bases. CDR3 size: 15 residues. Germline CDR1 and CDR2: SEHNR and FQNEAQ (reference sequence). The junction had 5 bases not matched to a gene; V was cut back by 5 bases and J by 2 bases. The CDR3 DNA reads TGTGCCAGCAGCCCGGACAGGGTAACCAAAAACATTCAGTACTTC. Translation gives CASSPDRVTKNIQYF.

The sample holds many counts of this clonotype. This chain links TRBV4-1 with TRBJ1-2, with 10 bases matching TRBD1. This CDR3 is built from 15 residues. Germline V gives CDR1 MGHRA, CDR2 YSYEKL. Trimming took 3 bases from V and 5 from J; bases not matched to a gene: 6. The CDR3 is CASSHTGQGEYGYTF. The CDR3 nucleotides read TGCGCCAGCAGCCATACCGGACAGGGGGAATATGGCTACACCTTC.

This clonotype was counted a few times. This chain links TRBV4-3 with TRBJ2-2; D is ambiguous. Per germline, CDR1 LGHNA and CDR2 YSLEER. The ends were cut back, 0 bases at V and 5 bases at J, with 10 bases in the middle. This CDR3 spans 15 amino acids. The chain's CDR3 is CASSQELILTGELFF. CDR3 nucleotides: TGCGCCAGCAGCCAAGAGCTAATTCTGACCGGGGAGCTGTTTTTT.

CDR3 region: CASTKGSHPGGETQYF. Written as DNA, the CDR3 is TGTGCCAGCACAAAAGGTTCACACCCCGGCGGAGAGACCCAGTACTTC. V usage is TRBV25-1 and J usage is TRBJ2-5; no clear D gene. Deletions cut 7 bases from V and 4 bases from J, with 22 bases between. Germline CDR1 reads MGHDK; CDR2 reads SYGVNS. The CDR3 totals 16 residues.

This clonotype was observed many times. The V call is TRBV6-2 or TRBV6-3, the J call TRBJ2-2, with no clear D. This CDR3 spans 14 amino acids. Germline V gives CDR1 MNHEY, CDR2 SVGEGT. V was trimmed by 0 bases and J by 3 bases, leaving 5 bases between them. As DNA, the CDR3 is TGTGCCAGCAGTTACTCGATAGACACCGGGGAGCTGTTTTTT. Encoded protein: CASSYSIDTGELFF.

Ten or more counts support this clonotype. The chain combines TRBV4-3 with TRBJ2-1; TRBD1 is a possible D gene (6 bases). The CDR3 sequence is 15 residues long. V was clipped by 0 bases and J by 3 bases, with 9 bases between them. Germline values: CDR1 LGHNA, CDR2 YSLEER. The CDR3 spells CASSQDRGNYNEQFF. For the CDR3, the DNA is TGCGCCAGCAGCCAAGATAGGGGGAACTACAATGAGCAGTTCTTC.

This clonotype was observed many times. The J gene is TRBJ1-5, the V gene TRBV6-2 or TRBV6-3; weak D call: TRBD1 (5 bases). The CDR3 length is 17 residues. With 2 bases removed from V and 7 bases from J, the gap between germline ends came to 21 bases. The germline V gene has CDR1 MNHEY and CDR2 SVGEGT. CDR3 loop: CASSYVLDPVGDQPQHF. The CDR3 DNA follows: TGTGCCAGCAGTTACGTGTTGGATCCTGTGGGGGACCAGCCCCAGCATTTT.

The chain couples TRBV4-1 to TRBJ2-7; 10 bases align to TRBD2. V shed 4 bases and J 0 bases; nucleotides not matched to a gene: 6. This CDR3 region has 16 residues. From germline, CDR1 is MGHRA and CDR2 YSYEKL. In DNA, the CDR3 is TGCGCCAGCAGCCGACTAGCGGGCGACAGCTCCTACGAGCAGTACTTC. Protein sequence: CASSRLAGDSSYEQYF.

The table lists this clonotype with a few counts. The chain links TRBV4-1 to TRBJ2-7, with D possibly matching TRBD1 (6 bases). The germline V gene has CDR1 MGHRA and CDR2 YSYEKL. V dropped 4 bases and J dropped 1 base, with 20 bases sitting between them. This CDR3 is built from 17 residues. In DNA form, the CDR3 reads TGCGCCAGCAGCCCAGTTAGCAGGGGATCCCCATCCTACGAGCAGTACTTC. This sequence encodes CASSPVSRGSPSYEQYF.

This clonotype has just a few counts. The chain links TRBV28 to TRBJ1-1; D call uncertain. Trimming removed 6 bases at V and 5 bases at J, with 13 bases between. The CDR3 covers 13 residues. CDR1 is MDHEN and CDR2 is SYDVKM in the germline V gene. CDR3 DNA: TGTGCCAGCAGCCCTGCCTTGGGAACTGAAGCTTTCTTT. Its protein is CASSPALGTEAFF.

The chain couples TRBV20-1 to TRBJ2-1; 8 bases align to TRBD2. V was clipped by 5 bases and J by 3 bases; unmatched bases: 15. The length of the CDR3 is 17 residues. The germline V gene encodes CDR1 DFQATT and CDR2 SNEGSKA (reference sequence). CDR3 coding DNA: TGCAGTGCTGCTACCCCAAGAGCGGGAGTCGGCTACAATGAGCAGTTCTTC. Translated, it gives CSAATPRAGVGYNEQFF.

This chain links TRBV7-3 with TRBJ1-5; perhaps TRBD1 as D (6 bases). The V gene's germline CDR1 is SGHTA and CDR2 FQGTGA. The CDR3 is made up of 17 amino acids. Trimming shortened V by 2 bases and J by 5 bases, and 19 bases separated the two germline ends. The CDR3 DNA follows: TGTGCCAGCAGCTTACCCCCGTCGTCAGGGGAAGATCAGCCCCAGCATTTT. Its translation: CASSLPPSSGEDQPQHF.